Included here is one T cell receptor beta chain sequence, with context. The PCR made use of 60 Vbeta and 13 Jbeta primers. Generated by immunoSEQ multiplex PCR, the TCRdb table keeps only in-frame clones and is missing some. The sample records around 110,000 clones, about four fifths being singletons. CDR3 size: 14 residues. V was cut by 7 bases and J by 1 base, with 13 bases left in between. Per the germline V gene, CDR1 is SNHLY and CDR2 is FYNNEI. The data stem from a study of cytomegalovirus exposure and HLA in healthy donors. Sequences were obtained from PBMCs. V gene TRBV2 combines with J gene TRBJ1-1, with D possibly matching TRBD1 (6 bases). The clonotype was recovered from a man aged 30 to 39 in good health and CMV-seropositive. CDR3 nucleotides: TGTGCCAGCAACACCCGGACAGAGAACACTGAAGCTTTCTTT. Protein: CASNTRTENTEAFF.